The T cell receptor (beta chain) under discussion was sequenced for a study of cytomegalovirus exposure and HLA in healthy donors. Points from the study as a whole: A highly shared variant cluster was judged a likely technical artifact.

Concerning this clone: Its antigen is still unknown.

The PCR had 60 Vbeta and 13 Jbeta primers. Generated by immunoSEQ multiplex PCR, the TCRdb table keeps only in-frame clones and is missing some. The repertoire includes roughly 240,000 clones, about 88% of them detected once, and around 0.23% sits in the top ten. The V gene's germline CDR1 is SEHNR and CDR2 FQNEAQ (reference sequence). The CDR3 consists of 18 residues. Losses at the gene ends were 3 bases for V and 1 base for J; bases not matched to a gene: 6. The chain recombines TRBV7-9 with TRBJ2-2; 12 bases match TRBD2. Sequenced material: PBMCs. The receptor comes from a girl aged 2-15 years in good health and CMV-seronegative. This CDR3 is CASSFQTSGGRNTGELFF. For the CDR3, the DNA is TGTGCCAGCAGCTTCCAGACTAGCGGGGGCCGGAACACCGGGGAGCTGTTTTTT.